The clone carrying this T cell receptor (beta chain) was recorded a few times. As yet, its antigen is unknown. Molecular-barcoded quantitative 5'-RACE produced these TCR beta libraries. TCRdb reprocessed the 5' RACE reads with MiXCR, giving one entry per CDR3 protein. The sample shows hundreds of thousands of distinct CDR3 sequences, about an eighth of them seen only once. Germline V gene lookup returns CDR1 DFQATT and CDR2 SNEGSKA (reference sequence). Trimming stripped 3 bases from V and 0 bases from J, with 9 bases between. The CDR3 covers 13 residues. The sample originates from a study of CD8 T cells in ankylosing spondylitis. Study-wide findings and caveats: A motif of eight highly homologous TCR beta variants was seen as apparently characteristic of ankylosing spondylitis blood. Some motif variants had been reported before (in reactive arthritis synovial fluid and blood).

Sequences were obtained from blood, either unsorted or a sorted T cell fraction (not recorded which). This TCR was recovered from a male donor with ankylosing spondylitis. The chain recombines TRBV20-1 with TRBJ2-7; no reliable D call. The CDR3 sequence is CSARYSYSYEQYF. The CDR3 coding sequence is TGCAGTGCTAGGTACTCGTACTCCTACGAGCAGTACTTC.